These 3 T cell receptor beta chains originate from one sample sequenced in a study of T cells after yellow fever vaccination. Each CDR3 protein is one row after TCRdb ran MiXCR on the 5' RACE reads. The table includes about 32,000 distinct CDR3 sequences, under 12% detected once. The source was PBMCs, either bulk or a sorted T-cell subset (CD4+, CD8+, memory, or dextramer-sorted; not recorded which), collected around 15 days after the first yellow fever vaccination. The receptors here all came from a man aged 18 to 29 who received the YFV17D yellow fever vaccine.

This clonotype occurred many times. V gene TRBV5-6 combines with J gene TRBJ2-7; D may be TRBD1 (5 bases). Germline V CDR1 and CDR2: SGHDT, YYEEEE. The CDR3 has 10 amino acids. As DNA, the CDR3 is TGTGCCAGCAGCTGGGAAGACAGAGCCGTC. Translated: CASSWEDRAV.

This clonotype was counted many times. This chain connects TRBV4-1 to TRBJ1-4; unclear D gene. Trimming shortened V by 0 bases and J by 0 bases, and 11 bases separated the two germline ends. Germline loops: CDR1 MGHRA, CDR2 YSYEKL. CDR3 size: 17 residues. CDR3 amino acids: CASSQDGRSATNEKLFF. CDR3 sequence (DNA): TGCGCCAGCAGCCAAGATGGTAGGAGTGCAACTAATGAAAAACTGTTTTTT.

This clonotype was recorded many times. CDR3 loop: CASGRRGAGVTDTQYF. The CDR3 DNA sequence: TGTGCCAGCGGACGGAGGGGGGCCGGTGTGACAGATACGCAGTATTTT. The chain employs TRBV5-4 and TRBJ2-3; D may be TRBD1 or TRBD2 (6 bases each). This CDR3 has 16 residues. V was trimmed by 7 bases and J by 3 bases, leaving 21 bases between them. CDR1 and CDR2 from the germline V gene are SGHNT and YYREEE (reference sequence).